What follows are 8 T cell receptor beta chains derived from one specimen sequenced in a study of T cell responses to AZD1222 COVID-19 vaccine. Using immunoSEQ multiplex PCR, the repertoire was profiled, and TCRdb retains in-frame clones only, with some absent. Seen here are about 55,000 clones, 88% observed once, and the top ten hold under 15%. Here the sequenced sample was peripheral blood, taken on day 0 of AZD1222 vaccination. The receptors originated from an adult in good health.

This chain uses TRBV9 with TRBJ1-2; TRBD1 is a possible D gene (5 bases). The germline V gene has CDR1 SGDLS and CDR2 YYNGEE. Trimming left V 5 bases short and J 2 bases short, with 16 bases between. The CDR3 is 15 residues long. The CDR3 is CASREGAGRNYGYTF. The CDR3 region has the DNA TGTGCCAGCAGGGAAGGAGCAGGGCGGAACTATGGCTACACCTTC.

The count of this clone is one. The chain links TRBV6-2 or TRBV6-3 to TRBJ2-3; 10 bases align to TRBD2. The CDR3 sequence is 16 residues long. V shed 0 bases, J shed 6 bases, and the junction held 6 bases outside the gene matches. Germline V gene data show CDR1 as MNHEY and CDR2 as SVGEGT. As DNA, the CDR3 is TGTGCCAGCAGTTACTCTCTAGCGGGAGTGGTGGATACGCAGTATTTT. This gives the protein CASSYSLAGVVDTQYF.

The chain is built from TRBV5-5 and TRBJ2-5, with TRBD2 matching 13 bases. Trimming cost V 3 bases and J 5 bases; bases outside gene matches: 13. This CDR3 comprises 18 residues. In germline, CDR1 is SGHKS, CDR2 YYEKEE (reference sequence). DNA of the CDR3: TGTGCCAGCAGCTACGGAAGAGGACTAGCGGGAGCTCGGGAGACCCAGTACTTC. It yields the protein CASSYGRGLAGARETQYF.

The chain joins TRBV15 to TRBJ1-2; TRBD1 matches at 8 bases. With V trimmed by 1 base and J by 3 bases, 7 bases remained unmatched. CDR3 size: 16 residues. Germline V gives CDR1 LNHNV, CDR2 YYDKDF (reference sequence). In DNA, the CDR3 is TGTGCCACCAGCAGAGTAGGGACAGGACGCGACTATGGCTACACCTTC. This translates into CATSRVGTGRDYGYTF.

The rearrangement links TRBV12-3 or TRBV12-4 to TRBJ1-1; no firm D call. The V and J ends lost 6 bases and 5 bases respectively, with 7 bases between them. The CDR3 length is 11 residues. CDR3 loop: CASSARTEAFF. The CDR3 bases are TGTGCCAGCAGCGCGAGGACTGAAGCTTTCTTT.

V usage is TRBV30 and J usage is TRBJ1-1; D remains ambiguous. V lost 1 base and J 6 bases, leaving 15 bases between the germline ends. The CDR3 is 14 residues long. Germline-derived CDR1 and CDR2 are GTSNPN and SVGIG (reference sequence). CDR3 DNA: TGTGCCTGGAGTGCCGGGCCTAAAGGACCTGAAGCTTTCTTT. Residues: CAWSAGPKGPEAFF.

CDR3 sequence reads: CSFRRSYNEQFF. CDR3 DNA sequence: TGCAGCTTCAGGAGGAGCTACAATGAGCAGTTCTTC. The V call is TRBV29-1, the J call TRBJ2-1; tentatively, D is TRBD2 (5 bases). The CDR3 runs to 12 residues. Trimming stripped 8 bases from V and 3 bases from J, with 11 bases between. The germline V gene has CDR1 SQVTM and CDR2 ANQGSEA.

V gene TRBV9 combines with J gene TRBJ2-7; D may match TRBD1 or TRBD2 (5 bases each). The CDR3 runs 12 residues. Germline V gives CDR1 SGDLS, CDR2 YYNGEE. The germline V and J ends were trimmed by 0 bases and 8 bases, with 9 bases remaining between them. This CDR3 reads CASSVVGTQQYF. DNA of the CDR3: TGTGCCAGCAGCGTAGTTGGGACCCAGCAGTACTTC.